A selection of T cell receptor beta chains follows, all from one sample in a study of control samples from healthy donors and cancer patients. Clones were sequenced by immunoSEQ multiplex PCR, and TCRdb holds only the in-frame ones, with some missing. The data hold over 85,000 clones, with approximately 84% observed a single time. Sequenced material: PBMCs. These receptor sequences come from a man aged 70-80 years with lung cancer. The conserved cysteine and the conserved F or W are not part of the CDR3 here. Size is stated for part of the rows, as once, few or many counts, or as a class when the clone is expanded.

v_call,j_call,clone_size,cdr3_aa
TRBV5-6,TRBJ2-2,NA,ASRRGALDTGELF
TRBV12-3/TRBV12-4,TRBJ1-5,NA,ASTFVRKPQH
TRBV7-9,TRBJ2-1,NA,ASSLGTGIREQF
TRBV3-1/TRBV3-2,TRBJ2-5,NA,ASSQAGTRQETQY
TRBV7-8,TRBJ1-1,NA,ASSLIGTGGYGNTEAF
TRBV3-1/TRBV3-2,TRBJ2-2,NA,ASSQGYYGELF
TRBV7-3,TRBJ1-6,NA,ASSLNSYNSPLH
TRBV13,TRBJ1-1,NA,ASSLTGGTEAF
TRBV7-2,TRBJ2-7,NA,ASSLVGRGLEQY
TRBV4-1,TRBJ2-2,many,ASSDRGNTGELF
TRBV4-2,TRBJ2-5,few,ASSQGGLAEETQY
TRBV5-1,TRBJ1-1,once,ASSSGTRNTEAF
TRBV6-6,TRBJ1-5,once,ASSPDPRRISNQPQH
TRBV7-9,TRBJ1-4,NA,ASSRRQGANEKLF
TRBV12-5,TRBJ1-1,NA,ASGLLGVPEAF
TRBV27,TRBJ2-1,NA,ASTKRTGGSYNEQF
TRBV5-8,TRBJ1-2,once,ASSLLPEAYGYT
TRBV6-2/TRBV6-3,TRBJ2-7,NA,ASSWTSGGMRNEQY
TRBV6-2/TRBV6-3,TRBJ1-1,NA,ASSPARGNTEAF
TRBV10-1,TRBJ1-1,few,ASSDQRGQGNTEAF
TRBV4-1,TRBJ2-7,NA,ASSQGSDRADAIYEQY
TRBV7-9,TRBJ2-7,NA,ASSLNRLEQY
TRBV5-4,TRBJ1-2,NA,ASSLRDRFNYGYT
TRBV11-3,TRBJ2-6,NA,ASSFDSAGANVLT
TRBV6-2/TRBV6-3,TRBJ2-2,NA,ASSYSLGGELF
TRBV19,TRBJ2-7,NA,ASSMAGSYEQY
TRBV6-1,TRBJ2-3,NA,ASSEAGGRDTQY
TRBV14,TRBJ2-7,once,ASSQDTVSYEQY
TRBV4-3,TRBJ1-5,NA,ASSQGTGPQPQH
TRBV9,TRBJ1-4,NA,ASSVGQGANNEKLF
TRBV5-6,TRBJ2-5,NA,ASSLDRKAGQETQY
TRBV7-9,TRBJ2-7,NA,ASSPLETLEQY
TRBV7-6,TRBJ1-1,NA,ASSFKEGPDTEAF
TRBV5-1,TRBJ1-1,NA,ASSLGVNTEAF
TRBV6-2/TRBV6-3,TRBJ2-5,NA,ASSYSRGLAGAGETQY
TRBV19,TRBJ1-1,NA,ASNLWGAGTEAF
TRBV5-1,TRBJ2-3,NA,ASYDGSFSTDTQY
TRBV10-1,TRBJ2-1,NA,ASSDPDRGSPSSYNEQF
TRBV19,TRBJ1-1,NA,ASSIGQMNTEAF
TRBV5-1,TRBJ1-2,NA,ASSLEDRRDGYT
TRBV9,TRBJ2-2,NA,ASSVGGDLNTGELF
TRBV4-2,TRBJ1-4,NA,ASSQALTLGTNEKLF
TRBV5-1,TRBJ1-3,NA,ASSLDTGSPGNTIY
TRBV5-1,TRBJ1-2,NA,ASSLTLGNYGYT